The 8 T cell receptor beta chains reported below all come from one sample, sequenced in a study of cytotoxic CD8 clonotypes in ibrutinib-treated CLL. TCRdb's table, derived via immunoSEQ multiplex PCR, lists solely in-frame clones and lacks some. The repertoire has 20,000 to 25,000 clones, under 80% of them found once; the top ten carry approximately 24%. The source material was PBMCs, sampled before ibrutinib treatment. The receptors were gathered from a human donor with chronic lymphocytic leukemia.

In this sample, this clone turned up a few times. The V and J genes are TRBV9 and TRBJ2-7; 10 bases map to TRBD2. The CDR3 sequence is 14 residues long. J lost 4 bases, V lost 3 bases, and 4 bases had no gene match. The germline V gene encodes CDR1 SGDLS and CDR2 YYNGEE. For the CDR3, the DNA is TGTGCCAGCAGCGCAGCGGGAGGGCCGTACGAGCAGTACTTC. Amino acids: CASSAAGGPYEQYF.

This clone was counted only a few times. V usage is TRBV7-6 and J usage is TRBJ2-7, with TRBD1 matching 8 bases. Germline CDR1 and CDR2: SGHVS and FNYEAQ. The CDR3 has 15 amino acids. The J segment lost 0 bases and the V segment lost 1 base, leaving 2 bases of the junction unmatched. CDR3 coding DNA: TGTGCCAGCAGCTTAGGACAGGGGATCTCCTACGAGCAGTACTTC. Translating gives CASSLGQGISYEQYF.

The gene calls are TRBV5-6 and TRBJ2-7; D perhaps matches TRBD2 (6 bases). CDR3 length equals 16 residues. V shed 4 bases and J shed 1 base, with 18 bases lying between them. The germline V gene has CDR1 SGHDT and CDR2 YYEEEE. The CDR3: CASSLGGAYLSYEQYF. The CDR3 DNA follows: TGTGCCAGCAGCCTCGGAGGGGCCTATCTGTCCTACGAGCAGTACTTC.

The CDR3 sequence: CASSNRDRGREETQYF. CDR3 DNA sequence: TGTGCCAGCAGCAACCGGGACAGGGGGCGCGAAGAGACCCAGTACTTC. The chain links TRBV7-9 to TRBJ2-5, with TRBD1 matching 12 bases. Germline V gene data show CDR1 as SEHNR and CDR2 as FQNEAQ (reference sequence). Trimming at V came to 5 bases and at J to 3 bases, leaving 7 bases not matched to a gene. The CDR3 is made up of 16 amino acids.

The chain uses TRBV11-1 and TRBJ2-3, with unresolved D. V lost 3 bases and J 5 bases, leaving 9 bases between the germline ends. This CDR3 contains 13 residues. Looked up from germline, CDR1 is SGHAT and CDR2 is FQDESV (reference sequence). Written as DNA, the CDR3 is TGTGCCAGCAGCTTGGGCAACATAGATACGCAGTATTTT. This sequence encodes CASSLGNIDTQYF.

The chain couples TRBV5-1 to TRBJ2-1, with TRBD2 identical over 14 bases. The J segment lost 3 bases and the V segment lost 4 bases, leaving 6 bases of the junction unmatched. The CDR3 totals 17 residues. Germline CDR1 and CDR2: SGHRS and YFSETQ. The CDR3 DNA sequence: TGCGCCAGCAGCCTCGGACTAGCGGGAGGAGGCTACAATGAGCAGTTCTTC. Its translation: CASSLGLAGGGYNEQFF.

The V and J genes are TRBV2 and TRBJ2-6; D is perhaps TRBD1 (5 bases). Germline CDR1 and CDR2: SNHLY and FYNNEI. This CDR3 has 15 amino acids. The V end was cut by 6 bases, the J end by 2 bases, with 11 bases between. DNA for the CDR3: TGTGCCAGCAGGCTCGACAGAGCTGGGGCCAACGTCCTGACTTTC. It translates to CASRLDRAGANVLTF.

This clone was counted a single time. The chain is built from TRBV27 and TRBJ2-2; tentatively, D is TRBD2 (5 bases). Between the trimmed V and J ends, which lost 0 bases and 5 bases, there was a span of 22 bases. Germline lookup yields CDR1 MNHEY and CDR2 SMNVEV (reference sequence). This CDR3 is 19 amino acids long. CDR3 protein: CASSLSYPAVLGGTGELFF. CDR3 DNA sequence: TGTGCCAGCAGTTTATCGTATCCAGCGGTCTTGGGTGGAACCGGGGAGCTGTTTTTT.